This TCR beta chain is drawn from a study of cytomegalovirus exposure and HLA in healthy donors. Produced via immunoSEQ multiplex PCR; TCRdb's table is partial and in-frame only. Here the sample spans over 200,000 clones, 88% being singletons. The donors formed part of the approximately 120-subject validation cohort, distinct from the roughly 660-subject first cohort. In regard to this clone: Its cognate antigen is unknown.

Looked up from germline, CDR1 is MDHEN and CDR2 is SYDVKM. The CDR3 spans 14 residues. V was pared by 5 bases and J by 1 base, with 11 bases between. Study-level findings and limits: According to a later analysis, TCR clusters from the first cohort tended to co-occur in the 120 or so validation repertoires. Accounts indicate the classifier identified cytomegalovirus status with strong specificity and sensitivity.

The sequenced material came from PBMCs. The V call is TRBV28, the J call TRBJ1-1, with D perhaps matching TRBD1 (5 bases). The origin of this receptor is a woman younger than 35 in good health and CMV-seronegative. CDR3 DNA: TGTGCCAGCAGTCCCCCGACAGCGAACACTGAAGCTTTCTTT. This sequence encodes CASSPPTANTEAFF.